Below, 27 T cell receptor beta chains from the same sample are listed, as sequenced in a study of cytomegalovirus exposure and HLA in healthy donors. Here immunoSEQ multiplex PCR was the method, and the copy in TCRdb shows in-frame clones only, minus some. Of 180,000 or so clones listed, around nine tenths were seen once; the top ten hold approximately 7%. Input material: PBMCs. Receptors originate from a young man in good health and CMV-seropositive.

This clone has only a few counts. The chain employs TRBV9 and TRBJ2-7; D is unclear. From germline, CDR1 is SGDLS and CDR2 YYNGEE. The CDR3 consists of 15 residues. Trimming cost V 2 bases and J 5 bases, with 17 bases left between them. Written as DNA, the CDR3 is TGTGCCAGCAGCGTTACAGTAGGGCAGAACCACGAGCAGTACTTC. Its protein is CASSVTVGQNHEQYF. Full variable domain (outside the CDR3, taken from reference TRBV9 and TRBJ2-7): DSGVTQTPKHLITATGQRVTLRCSPRSGDLSVYWYQQSLDQGLQFLIQYYNGEERAKGNILERFSAQQFPDLHSELNLSSLELGDSALYFCASSVTVGQNHEQYFGPGTRLTVT.

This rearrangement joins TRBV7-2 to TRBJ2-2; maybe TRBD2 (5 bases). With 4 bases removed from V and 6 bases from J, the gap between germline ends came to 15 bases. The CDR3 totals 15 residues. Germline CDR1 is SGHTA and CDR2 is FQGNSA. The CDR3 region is CASSSMTAGAGELFF. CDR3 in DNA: TGTGCCAGCAGCTCTATGACTGCGGGTGCCGGGGAGCTGTTTTTT.

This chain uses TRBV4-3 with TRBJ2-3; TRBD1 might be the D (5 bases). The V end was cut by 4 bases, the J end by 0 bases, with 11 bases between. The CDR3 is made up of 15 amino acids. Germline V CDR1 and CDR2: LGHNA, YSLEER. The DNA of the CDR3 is TGCGCCAGCAGCCCGTCGACAGTTAGCACAGATACGCAGTATTTT. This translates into CASSPSTVSTDTQYF.

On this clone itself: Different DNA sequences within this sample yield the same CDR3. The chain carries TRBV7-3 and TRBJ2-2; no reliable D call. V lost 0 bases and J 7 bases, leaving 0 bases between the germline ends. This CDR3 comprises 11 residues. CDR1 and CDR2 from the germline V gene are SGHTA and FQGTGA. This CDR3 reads CASSLTGELFF. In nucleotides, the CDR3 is TGTGCCAGCAGCTTAACCGGGGAGCTGTTTTTT.

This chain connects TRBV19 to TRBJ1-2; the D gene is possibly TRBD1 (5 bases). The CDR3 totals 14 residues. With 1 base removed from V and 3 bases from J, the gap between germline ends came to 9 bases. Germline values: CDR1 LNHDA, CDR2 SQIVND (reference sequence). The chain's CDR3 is CASSIALGDYGYTF. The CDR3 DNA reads TGTGCCAGTAGTATAGCCCTAGGGGACTATGGCTACACCTTC.

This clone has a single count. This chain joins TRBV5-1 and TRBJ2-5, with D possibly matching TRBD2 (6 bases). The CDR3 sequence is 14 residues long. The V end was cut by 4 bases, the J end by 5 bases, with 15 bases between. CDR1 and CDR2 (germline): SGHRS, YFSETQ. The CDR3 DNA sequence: TGCGCCAGCAGCCCGGGAACTCGGGGGGAGACCCAGTACTTC. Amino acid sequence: CASSPGTRGETQYF.

This CDR3 reads CASSLGGIEQYF. In DNA form, the CDR3 reads TGTGCCAGCAGCTTAGGGGGGATCGAGCAGTACTTC. The V gene is TRBV7-9, the J gene TRBJ2-7; D is perhaps TRBD1 or TRBD2 (5 bases each). Trimming took 1 base from V and 6 from J, leaving 7 bases between them. From germline, CDR1 is SEHNR and CDR2 FQNEAQ (reference sequence). The CDR3 extends over 12 amino acids.

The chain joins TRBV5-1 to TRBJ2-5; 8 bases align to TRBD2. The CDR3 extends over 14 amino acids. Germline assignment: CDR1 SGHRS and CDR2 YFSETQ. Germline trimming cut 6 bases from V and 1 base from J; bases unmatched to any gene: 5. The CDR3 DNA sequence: TGCGCCAGCAAGACAACTAGCGGCCAAGAGACCCAGTACTTC. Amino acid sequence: CASKTTSGQETQYF. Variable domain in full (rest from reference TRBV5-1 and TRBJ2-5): KAGVTQTPRYLIKTRGQQVTLSCSPISGHRSVSWYQQTPGQGLQFLFEYFSETQRNKGNFPGRFSGRQFSNSRSEMNVSTLELGDSALYLCASKTTSGQETQYFGPGTRLLVL.

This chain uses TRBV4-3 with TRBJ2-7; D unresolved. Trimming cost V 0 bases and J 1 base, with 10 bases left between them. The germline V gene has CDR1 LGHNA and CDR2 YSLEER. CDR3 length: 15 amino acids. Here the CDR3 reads CASSQEASTSYEQYF. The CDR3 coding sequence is TGCGCCAGCAGCCAAGAGGCCTCGACTTCCTACGAGCAGTACTTC.

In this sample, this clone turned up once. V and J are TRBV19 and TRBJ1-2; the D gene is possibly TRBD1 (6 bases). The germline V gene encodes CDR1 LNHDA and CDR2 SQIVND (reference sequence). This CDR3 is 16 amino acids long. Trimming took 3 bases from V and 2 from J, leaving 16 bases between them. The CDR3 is CASSIGGTQENYGYTF. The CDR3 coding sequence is TGTGCCAGTAGTATCGGCGGGACACAAGAAAACTATGGCTACACCTTC.

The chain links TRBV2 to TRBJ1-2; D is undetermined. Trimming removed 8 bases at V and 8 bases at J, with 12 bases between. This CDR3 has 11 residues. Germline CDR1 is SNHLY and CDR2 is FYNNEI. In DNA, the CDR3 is TGTGCCAGCTGGGTAGTGGGGGGCTACACCTTC. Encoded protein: CASWVVGGYTF.

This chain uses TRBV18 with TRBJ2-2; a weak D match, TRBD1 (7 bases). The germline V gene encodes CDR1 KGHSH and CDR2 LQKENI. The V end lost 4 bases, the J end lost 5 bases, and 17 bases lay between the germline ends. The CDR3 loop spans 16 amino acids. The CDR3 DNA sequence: TGTGCCAGCTCACTTGGAGGGGGCGAAGTGACCGGGGAGCTGTTTTTT. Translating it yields CASSLGGGEVTGELFF. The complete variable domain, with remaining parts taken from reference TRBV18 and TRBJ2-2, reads NAGVMQNPRHLVRRRGQEARLRCSPMKGHSHVYWYRQLPEEGLKFMVYLQKENIIDESGMPKERFSAEFPKEGPSILRIQQVVRGDSAAYFCASSLGGGEVTGELFFGEGSRLTVL.

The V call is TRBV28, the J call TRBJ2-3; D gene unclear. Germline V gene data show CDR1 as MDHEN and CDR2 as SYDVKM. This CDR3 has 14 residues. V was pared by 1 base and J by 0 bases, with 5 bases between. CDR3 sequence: CASSLSASTDTQYF. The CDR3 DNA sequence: TGTGCCAGCAGTTTATCAGCGAGCACAGATACGCAGTATTTT.

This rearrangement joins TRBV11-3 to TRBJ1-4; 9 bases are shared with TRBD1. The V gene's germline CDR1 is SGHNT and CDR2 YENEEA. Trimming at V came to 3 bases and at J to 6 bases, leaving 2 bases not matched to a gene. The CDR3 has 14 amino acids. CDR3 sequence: CASSLGQGYEKLFF. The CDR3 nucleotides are TGTGCCAGCAGCTTGGGACAGGGTTATGAAAAACTGTTTTTT.

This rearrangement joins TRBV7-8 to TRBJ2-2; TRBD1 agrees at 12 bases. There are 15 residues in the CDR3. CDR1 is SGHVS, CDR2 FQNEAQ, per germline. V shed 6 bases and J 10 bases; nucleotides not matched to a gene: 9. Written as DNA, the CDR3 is TGTGCCAGCAGTTACACCGGGACAGGGGGCGCGGAGCTGTTTTTT. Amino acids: CASSYTGTGGAELFF.

CDR3 amino acids: CASSLGLNNEQFF. The CDR3 region has the DNA TGTGCCAGCAGCTTGGGACTCAACAATGAGCAGTTCTTC. The J gene is TRBJ2-1, the V gene TRBV7-8; perhaps TRBD2 as D (6 bases). The germline gives CDR1 SGHVS, CDR2 FQNEAQ. The ends were cut back, 3 bases at V and 5 bases at J, with 8 bases in the middle. The length of the CDR3 is 13 residues.

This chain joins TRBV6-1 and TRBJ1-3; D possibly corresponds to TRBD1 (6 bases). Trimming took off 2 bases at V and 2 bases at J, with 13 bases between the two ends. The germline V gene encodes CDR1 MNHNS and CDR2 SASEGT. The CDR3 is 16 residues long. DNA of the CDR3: TGTGCCAGCAGTGAACGCCCGGGGGCGGCTGGAAACACCATATATTTT. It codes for CASSERPGAAGNTIYF.

CDR3 sequence: CASSASSGGTDTQYF. The CDR3 DNA reads TGCGCCAGCAGCGCCTCTAGCGGGGGCACAGATACGCAGTATTTT. The chain couples TRBV5-1 to TRBJ2-3; the match to TRBD2 covers 9 bases. The CDR3 sequence is 15 residues long. Germline-derived CDR1 and CDR2 are SGHRS and YFSETQ. V was pared by 4 bases and J by 1 base, with 4 bases of the junction left unmatched.

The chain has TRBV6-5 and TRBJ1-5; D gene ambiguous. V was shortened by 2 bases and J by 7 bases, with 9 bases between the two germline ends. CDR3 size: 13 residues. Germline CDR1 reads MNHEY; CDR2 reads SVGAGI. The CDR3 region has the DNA TGTGCCAGCAGTTACAAGGGAGAACAGCCCCAGCATTTT. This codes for CASSYKGEQPQHF.

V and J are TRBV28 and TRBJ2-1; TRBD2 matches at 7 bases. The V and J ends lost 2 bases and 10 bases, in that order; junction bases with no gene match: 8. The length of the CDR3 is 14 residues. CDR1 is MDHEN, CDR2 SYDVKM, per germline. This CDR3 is CASSLGFRAGEQFF. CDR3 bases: TGTGCCAGCAGTTTAGGTTTCCGAGCGGGAGAGCAGTTCTTC.

CDR3 residues: CATSGTKGGNQPQHF. The CDR3 nucleotides are TGTGCCACCAGCGGAACCAAGGGGGGCAATCAGCCCCAGCATTTT. The V call is TRBV15, the J call TRBJ1-5; D might be TRBD1 (6 bases). The CDR3 consists of 15 residues. CDR1 and CDR2 (germline): LNHNV, YYDKDF (reference sequence). With 5 bases removed from V and 2 bases from J, the gap between germline ends came to 13 bases. The entire variable domain, with the rest obtained from reference TRBV15 and TRBJ1-5, is as follows: DAMVIQNPRYQVTQFGKPVTLSCSQTLNHNVMYWYQQKSSQAPKLLFHYYDKDFNNEADTPDNFQSRRPNTSFCFLDIRSPGLGDTAMYLCATSGTKGGNQPQHFGDGTRLSIL.

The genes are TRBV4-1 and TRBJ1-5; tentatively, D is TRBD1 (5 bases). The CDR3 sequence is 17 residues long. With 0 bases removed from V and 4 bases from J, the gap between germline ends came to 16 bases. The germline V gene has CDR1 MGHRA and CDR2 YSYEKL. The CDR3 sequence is CASSQEAGTVGNQPQHF. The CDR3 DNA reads TGCGCCAGCAGCCAAGAGGCCGGGACGGTGGGTAATCAGCCCCAGCATTTT.

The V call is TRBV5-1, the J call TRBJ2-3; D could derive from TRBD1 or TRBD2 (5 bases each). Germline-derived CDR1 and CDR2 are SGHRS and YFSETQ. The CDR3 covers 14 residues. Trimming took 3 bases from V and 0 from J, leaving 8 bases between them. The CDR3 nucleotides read TGCGCCAGCAGCTCCCGGGACAGCACAGATACGCAGTATTTT. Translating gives CASSSRDSTDTQYF. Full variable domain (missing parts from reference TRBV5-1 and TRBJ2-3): KAGVTQTPRYLIKTRGQQVTLSCSPISGHRSVSWYQQTPGQGLQFLFEYFSETQRNKGNFPGRFSGRQFSNSRSEMNVSTLELGDSALYLCASSSRDSTDTQYFGPGTRLTVL.

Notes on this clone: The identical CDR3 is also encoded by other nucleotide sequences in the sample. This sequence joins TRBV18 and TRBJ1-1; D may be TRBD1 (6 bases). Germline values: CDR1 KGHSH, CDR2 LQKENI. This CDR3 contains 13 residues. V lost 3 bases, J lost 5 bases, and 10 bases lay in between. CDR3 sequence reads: CASSPRGGTEAFF. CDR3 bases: TGTGCCAGCTCACCGAGGGGGGGAACTGAAGCTTTCTTT.

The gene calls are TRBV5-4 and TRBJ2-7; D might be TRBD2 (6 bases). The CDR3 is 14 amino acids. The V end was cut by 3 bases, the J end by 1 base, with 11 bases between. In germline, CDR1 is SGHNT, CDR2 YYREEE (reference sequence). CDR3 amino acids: CASSYGGDSYEQYF. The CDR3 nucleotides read TGTGCCAGCAGCTACGGCGGGGATTCCTACGAGCAGTACTTC.

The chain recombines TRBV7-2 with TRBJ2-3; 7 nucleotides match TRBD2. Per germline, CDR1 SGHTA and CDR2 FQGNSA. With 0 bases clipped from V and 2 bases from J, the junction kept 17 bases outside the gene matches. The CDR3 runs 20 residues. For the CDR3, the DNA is TGTGCCAGCAGCTTAGCGGTTGTGGCTAGCGGCAGCCGTTACACAGATACGCAGTATTTT. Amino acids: CASSLAVVASGSRYTDTQYF.

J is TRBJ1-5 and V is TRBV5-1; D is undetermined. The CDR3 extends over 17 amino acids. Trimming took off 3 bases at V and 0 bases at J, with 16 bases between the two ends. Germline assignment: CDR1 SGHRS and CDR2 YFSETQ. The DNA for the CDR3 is TGCGCCAGCAGCTCTTCACCCTCCGGATATAGCAATCAGCCCCAGCATTTT. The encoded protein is CASSSSPSGYSNQPQHF.